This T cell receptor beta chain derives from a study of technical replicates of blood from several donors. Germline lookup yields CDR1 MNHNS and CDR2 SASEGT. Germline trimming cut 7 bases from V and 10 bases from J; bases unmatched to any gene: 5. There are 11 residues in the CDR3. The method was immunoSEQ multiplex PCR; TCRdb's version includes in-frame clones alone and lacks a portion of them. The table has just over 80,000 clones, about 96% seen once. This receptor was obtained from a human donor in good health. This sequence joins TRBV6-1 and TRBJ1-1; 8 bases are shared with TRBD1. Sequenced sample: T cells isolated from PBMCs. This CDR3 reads CASTFDRGAFF. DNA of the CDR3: TGTGCCAGCACCTTTGACAGGGGAGCTTTCTTT.